Listed below are T cell receptor beta chains from one sample, sequenced in a study of OX40 agonist ivuxolimab in advanced cancers. The data were produced by immunoSEQ multiplex PCR, yet TCRdb's version contains in-frame clones alone and is incomplete. This sample yields roughly 61,000 clones, of which 90% are seen a single time; approximately 2% belongs to the top ten. The input for sequencing was CD4+ or CD8+ T cells sorted from blood, taken in a trial of the OX40 agonist ivuxolimab. The receptor set was obtained from an adult with an advanced solid tumor such as melanoma, head and neck, liver or kidney cancer. The CDR3 runs from the conserved cysteine through the conserved F or W. Each record gives: V gene, clone size, D gene, J gene, CDR3 DNA, CDR3 protein. A D gene is named only where the DNA matches it firmly. For some rows the clone size is stated as once, few or many, or as a class when expanded; others skip it.

TRBV18,-,-,TRBJ2-4,TGTGCCAGCTCACCTCCGGCGGTAGCCAAAAACATTCAGTACTTC,CASSPPAVAKNIQYF
TRBV7-8,once,-,TRBJ2-7,TGTGCCAGCAGCTTCGCTAGAACCTACGAGCAGTACTTC,CASSFARTYEQYF
TRBV11-2,-,TRBD2,TRBJ2-1,TGTGCCAGCAGCCTACGGACGACTAGCGGGAATGTAAATGAGCAGTTCTTC,CASSLRTTSGNVNEQFF
TRBV15,-,TRBD1,TRBJ1-6,TGTGCCACCAGCAGAGATCTCTCGGAGGGGGCGCGTTCACCCCTCCACTTT,CATSRDLSEGARSPLHF
TRBV10-3,-,TRBD1,TRBJ2-1,TGTGCCATCAGCGACACGACAGGGGAGAATGAGCAGTTCTTC,CAISDTTGENEQFF
TRBV29-1,-,-,TRBJ1-1,TGCAGCGTTGAAAAGGACAGCATGAACACTGAAGCTTTCTTT,CSVEKDSMNTEAFF
TRBV13,-,-,TRBJ2-3,TGTGCCAGCAGCTTGCGGGCTAGCACAGATACGCAGTATTTT,CASSLRASTDTQYF
TRBV9,-,-,TRBJ1-6,TGTGCCAGCAGCGAATCGATGGGGAATTCACCCCTCCACTTT,CASSESMGNSPLHF
TRBV6-1,-,-,TRBJ2-2,TGTGCCAGCAGTGAAGCGTCGGGAGCTCGGGAGCTGTTTTTT,CASSEASGARELFF
TRBV5-1,-,-,TRBJ1-6,TGCGCCAGCAGCCCCAGCGGTACGGGCTATAATTCACCCCTCCACTTT,CASSPSGTGYNSPLHF
TRBV5-8,few,-,TRBJ1-1,TGTGCCAGCAGCTTGGACCGCCATGCAAACACTGAAGCTTTCTTT,CASSLDRHANTEAFF
TRBV7-9,-,-,TRBJ1-1,TGTGCCAGCAGCCCCAGGCCTAGGTCTGAAGCTTTCTTT,CASSPRPRSEAFF
TRBV21-1,-,-,TRBJ2-7,TGTGCCAGCAGCAAAGCGCTTTTTTGGGACAGGCCCTACGAGCAGTACTTC,CASSKALFWDRPYEQYF